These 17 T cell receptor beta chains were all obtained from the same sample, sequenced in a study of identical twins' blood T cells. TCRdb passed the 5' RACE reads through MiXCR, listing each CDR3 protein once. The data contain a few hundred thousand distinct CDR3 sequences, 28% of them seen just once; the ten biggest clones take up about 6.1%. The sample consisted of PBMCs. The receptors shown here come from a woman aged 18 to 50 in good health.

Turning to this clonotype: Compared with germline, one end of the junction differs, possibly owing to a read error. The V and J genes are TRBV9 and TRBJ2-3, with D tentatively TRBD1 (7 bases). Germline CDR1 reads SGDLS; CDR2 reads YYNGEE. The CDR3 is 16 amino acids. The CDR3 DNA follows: TGTGCCTGCAGCGTAGCGGAGGGGGCCTACACAGATACGCAGTATTTT. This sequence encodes CACSVAEGAYTDTQYF.

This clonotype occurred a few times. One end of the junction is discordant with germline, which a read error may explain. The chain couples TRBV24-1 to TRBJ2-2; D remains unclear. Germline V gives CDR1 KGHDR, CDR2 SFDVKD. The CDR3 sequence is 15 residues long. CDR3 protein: CAPSAQGLNTGELFF. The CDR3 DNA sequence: TGTGCCCCCAGTGCCCAAGGCCTGAACACCGGGGAGCTGTTTTTT.

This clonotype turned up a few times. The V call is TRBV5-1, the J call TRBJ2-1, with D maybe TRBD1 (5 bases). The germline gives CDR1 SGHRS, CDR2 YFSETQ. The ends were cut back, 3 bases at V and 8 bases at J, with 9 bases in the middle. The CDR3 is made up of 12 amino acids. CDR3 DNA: TGCGCCAGCAGCTCCTGGGGCGATGAGCAGTTCTTC. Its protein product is CASSSWGDEQFF.

CDR3 coding DNA: TGTGCCAGCAGCGATCCCCCAGCGGGAGCTTTAGATACGCAGTATTTT. Its translation: CASSDPPAGALDTQYF. J is TRBJ2-3 and V is TRBV2; 8 nucleotides line up with TRBD2. This CDR3 spans 16 amino acids. Germline lookup yields CDR1 SNHLY and CDR2 FYNNEI. Trimming removed 6 bases from V and 5 bases from J; junction bases left unmatched: 13.

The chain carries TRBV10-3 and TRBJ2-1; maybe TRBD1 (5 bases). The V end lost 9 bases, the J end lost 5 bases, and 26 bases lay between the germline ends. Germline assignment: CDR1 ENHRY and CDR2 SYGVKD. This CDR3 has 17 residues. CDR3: CAILIPKTATADNEQFF. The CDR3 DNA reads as TGTGCCATTCTTATACCTAAGACAGCGACTGCCGACAATGAGCAGTTCTTC.

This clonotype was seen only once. CDR3 sequence reads: CAITDSSPATF. For the CDR3, the DNA is TGTGCCATCACCGACAGCTCCCCGGCAACCTTC. The chain joins TRBV10-3 to TRBJ1-2; D is perhaps TRBD1 (5 bases). The germline V gene has CDR1 ENHRY and CDR2 SYGVKD. This CDR3 is built from 11 residues. The V end lost 7 bases, the J end lost 14 bases, and 17 bases lay between the germline ends.

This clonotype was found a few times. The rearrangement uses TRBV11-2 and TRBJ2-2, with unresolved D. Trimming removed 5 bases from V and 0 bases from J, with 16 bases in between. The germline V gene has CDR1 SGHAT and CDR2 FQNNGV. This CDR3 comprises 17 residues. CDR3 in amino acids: CASSPRLTTSNTGELFF. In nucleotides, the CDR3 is TGTGCCAGCAGCCCTCGATTGACAACTTCGAACACCGGGGAGCTGTTTTTT. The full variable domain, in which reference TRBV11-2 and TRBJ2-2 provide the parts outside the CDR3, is EAGVAQSPRYKIIEKRQSVAFWCNPISGHATLYWYQQILGQGPKLLIQFQNNGVVDDSQLPKDRFSAERLKGVDSTLKIQPAKLEDSAVYLCASSPRLTTSNTGELFFGEGSRLTVL.

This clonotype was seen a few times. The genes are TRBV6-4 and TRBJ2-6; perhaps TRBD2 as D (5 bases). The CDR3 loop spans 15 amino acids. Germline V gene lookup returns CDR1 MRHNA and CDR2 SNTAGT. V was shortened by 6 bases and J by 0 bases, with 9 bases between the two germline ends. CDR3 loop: CASRPRGSGANVLTF. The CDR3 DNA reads TGTGCCAGCAGGCCCCGGGGCTCTGGGGCCAACGTCCTGACTTTC.

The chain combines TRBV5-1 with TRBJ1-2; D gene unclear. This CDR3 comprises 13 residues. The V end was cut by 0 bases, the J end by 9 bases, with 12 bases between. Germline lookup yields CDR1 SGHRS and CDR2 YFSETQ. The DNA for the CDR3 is TGCGCCAGCAGCTTGGGAGGCACTGATCGCTACACCTTC. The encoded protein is CASSLGGTDRYTF.

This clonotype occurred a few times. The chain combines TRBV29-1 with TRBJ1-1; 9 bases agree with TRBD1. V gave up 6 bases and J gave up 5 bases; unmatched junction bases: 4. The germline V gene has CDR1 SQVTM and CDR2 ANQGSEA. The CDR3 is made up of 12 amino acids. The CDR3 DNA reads TGCAGCGTAGGGACAGGGAAAACTGAAGCTTTCTTT. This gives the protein CSVGTGKTEAFF.

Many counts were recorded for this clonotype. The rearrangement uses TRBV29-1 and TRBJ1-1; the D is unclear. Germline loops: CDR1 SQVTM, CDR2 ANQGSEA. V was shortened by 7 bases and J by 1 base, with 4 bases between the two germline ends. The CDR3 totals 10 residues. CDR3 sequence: CSGENTEAFF. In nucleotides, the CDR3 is TGCAGCGGGGAGAACACTGAAGCTTTCTTT.

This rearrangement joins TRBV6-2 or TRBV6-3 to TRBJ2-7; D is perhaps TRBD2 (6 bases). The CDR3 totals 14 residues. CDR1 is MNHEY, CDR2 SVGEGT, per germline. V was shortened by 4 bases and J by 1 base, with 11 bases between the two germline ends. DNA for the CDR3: TGTGCCAGCAGTTCCCCGGGGGAGTCCTACGAGCAGTACTTC. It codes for CASSSPGESYEQYF.

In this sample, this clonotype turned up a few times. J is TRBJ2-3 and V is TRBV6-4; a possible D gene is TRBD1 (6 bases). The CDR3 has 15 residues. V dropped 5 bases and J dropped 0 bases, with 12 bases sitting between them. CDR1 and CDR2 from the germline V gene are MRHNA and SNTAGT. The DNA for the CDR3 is TGTGCCAGCAGTCCCGACAGGACCAGCACAGATACGCAGTATTTT. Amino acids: CASSPDRTSTDTQYF.

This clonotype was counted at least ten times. CDR3 nucleotide sequence: TGTGCCAGCAGTGAGGGGGAGAATTCACCCCTCCACTTT. This translates into CASSEGENSPLHF. This chain uses TRBV6-4 with TRBJ1-6, with D possibly being TRBD1 (5 bases). V was shortened by 3 bases and J by 7 bases, with 7 bases between the two germline ends. This CDR3 comprises 13 residues. Germline CDR1 and CDR2: MRHNA and SNTAGT.

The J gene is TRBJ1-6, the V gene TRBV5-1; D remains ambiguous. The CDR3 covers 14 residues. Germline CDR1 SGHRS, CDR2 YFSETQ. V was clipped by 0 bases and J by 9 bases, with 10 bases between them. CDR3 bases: TGCGCCAGCAGCTTGGATGCAGTTCCTTCACCCCTCCACTTT. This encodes CASSLDAVPSPLHF.

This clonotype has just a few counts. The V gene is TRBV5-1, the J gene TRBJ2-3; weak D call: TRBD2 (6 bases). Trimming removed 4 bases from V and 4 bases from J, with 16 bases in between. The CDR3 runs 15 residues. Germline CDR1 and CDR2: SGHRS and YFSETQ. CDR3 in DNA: TGCGCCAGCAGCCACGGACGGGGGAGTTCAGATACGCAGTATTTT. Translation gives CASSHGRGSSDTQYF. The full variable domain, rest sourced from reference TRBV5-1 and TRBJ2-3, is KAGVTQTPRYLIKTRGQQVTLSCSPISGHRSVSWYQQTPGQGLQFLFEYFSETQRNKGNFPGRFSGRQFSNSRSEMNVSTLELGDSALYLCASSHGRGSSDTQYFGPGTRLTVL.

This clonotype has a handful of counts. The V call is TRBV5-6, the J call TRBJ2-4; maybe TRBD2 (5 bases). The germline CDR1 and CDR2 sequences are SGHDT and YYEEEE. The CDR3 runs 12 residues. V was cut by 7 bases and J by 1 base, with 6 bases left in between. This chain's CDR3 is CASGGAKNIQYF. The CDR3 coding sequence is TGTGCCAGCGGCGGGGCCAAAAACATTCAGTACTTC.